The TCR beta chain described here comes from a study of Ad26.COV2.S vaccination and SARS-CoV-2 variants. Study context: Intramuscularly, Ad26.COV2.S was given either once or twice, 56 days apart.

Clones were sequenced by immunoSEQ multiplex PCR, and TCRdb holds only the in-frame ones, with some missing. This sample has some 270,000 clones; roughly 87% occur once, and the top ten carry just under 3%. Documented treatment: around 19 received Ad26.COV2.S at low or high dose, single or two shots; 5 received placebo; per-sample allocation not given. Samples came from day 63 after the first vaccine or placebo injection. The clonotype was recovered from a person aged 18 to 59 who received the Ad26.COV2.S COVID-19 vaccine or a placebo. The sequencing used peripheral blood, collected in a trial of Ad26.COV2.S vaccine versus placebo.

Here the CDR3 reads CASSYRTGANEQFF. The CDR3, as DNA: TGTGCCAGCAGCTACCGGACAGGGGCCAATGAGCAGTTCTTC. The chain has TRBV11-2 and TRBJ2-1, with 9 nucleotides matching TRBD1. This CDR3 contains 14 residues. J was trimmed by 6 bases and V by 4 bases; bases with no gene match: 4. The V gene's germline CDR1 is SGHAT and CDR2 FQNNGV.